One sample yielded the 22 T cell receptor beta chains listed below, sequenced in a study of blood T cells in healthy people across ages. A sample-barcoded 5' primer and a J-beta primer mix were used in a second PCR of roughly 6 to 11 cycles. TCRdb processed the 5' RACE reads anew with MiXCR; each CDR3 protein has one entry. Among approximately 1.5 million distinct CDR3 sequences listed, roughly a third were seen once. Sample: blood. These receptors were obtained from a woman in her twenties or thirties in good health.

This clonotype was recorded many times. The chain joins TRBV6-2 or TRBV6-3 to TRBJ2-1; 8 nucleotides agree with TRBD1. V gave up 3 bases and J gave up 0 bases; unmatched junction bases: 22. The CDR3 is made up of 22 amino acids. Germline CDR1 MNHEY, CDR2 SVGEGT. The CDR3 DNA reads TGTGCCAGCAGTTATACCGGGACAGGCAAAATTATCAGATTTAGCTCCTACAATGAGCAGTTCTTC. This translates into CASSYTGTGKIIRFSSYNEQFF.

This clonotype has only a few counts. The CDR3 reads CASKLDRVPGTEAFF. CDR3 coding DNA: TGTGCCAGCAAACTAGACCGGGTCCCCGGGACTGAAGCTTTCTTT. The chain joins TRBV27 to TRBJ1-1; D not resolved. V was trimmed by 7 bases and J by 5 bases, leaving 20 bases between them. Germline V CDR1 and CDR2: MNHEY, SMNVEV (reference sequence). The CDR3 has 15 amino acids.

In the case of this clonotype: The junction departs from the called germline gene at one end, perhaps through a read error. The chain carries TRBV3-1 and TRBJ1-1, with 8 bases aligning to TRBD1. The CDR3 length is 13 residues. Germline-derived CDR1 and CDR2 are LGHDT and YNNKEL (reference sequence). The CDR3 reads CASSPPGGTEVFF. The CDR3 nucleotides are TGTGCCAGCAGCCCCCCAGGGGGCACTGAAGTTTTCTTT.

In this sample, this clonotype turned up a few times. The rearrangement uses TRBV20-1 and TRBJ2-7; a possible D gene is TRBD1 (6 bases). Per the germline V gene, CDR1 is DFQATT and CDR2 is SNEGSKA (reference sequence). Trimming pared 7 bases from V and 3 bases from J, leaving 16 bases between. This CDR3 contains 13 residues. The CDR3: CSGNARGYYEQYF. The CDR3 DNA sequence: TGCAGTGGCAACGCAAGGGGGTACTACGAGCAGTACTTC.

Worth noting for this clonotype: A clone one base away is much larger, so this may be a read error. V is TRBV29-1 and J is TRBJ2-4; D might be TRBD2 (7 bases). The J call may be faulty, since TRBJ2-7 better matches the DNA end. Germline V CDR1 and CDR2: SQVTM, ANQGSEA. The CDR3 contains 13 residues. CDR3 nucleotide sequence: TGCAGCGCCCGGGGGGCAGCTCTACCCGAGCAGTACTTC. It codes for CSARGAALPEQYF.

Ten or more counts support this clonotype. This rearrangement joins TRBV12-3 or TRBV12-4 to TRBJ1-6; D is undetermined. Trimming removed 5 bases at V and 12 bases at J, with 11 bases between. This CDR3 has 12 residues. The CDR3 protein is CASSRVEGPLHF. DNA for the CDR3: TGTGCCAGCAGTCGGGTAGAGGGACCCCTCCACTTT.

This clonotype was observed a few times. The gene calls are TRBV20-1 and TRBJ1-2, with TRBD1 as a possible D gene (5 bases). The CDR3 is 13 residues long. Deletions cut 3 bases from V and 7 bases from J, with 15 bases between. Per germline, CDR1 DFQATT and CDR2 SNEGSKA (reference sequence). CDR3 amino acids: CSASAGAHFGYTF. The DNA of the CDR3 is TGCAGTGCTAGCGCCGGGGCCCATTTTGGCTACACCTTC.

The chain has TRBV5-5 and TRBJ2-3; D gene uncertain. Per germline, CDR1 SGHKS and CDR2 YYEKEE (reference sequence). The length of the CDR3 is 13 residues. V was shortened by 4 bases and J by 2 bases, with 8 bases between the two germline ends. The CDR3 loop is CASSLHDTDTQYF. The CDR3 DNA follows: TGTGCCAGCAGCCTCCACGACACAGATACGCAGTATTTT.

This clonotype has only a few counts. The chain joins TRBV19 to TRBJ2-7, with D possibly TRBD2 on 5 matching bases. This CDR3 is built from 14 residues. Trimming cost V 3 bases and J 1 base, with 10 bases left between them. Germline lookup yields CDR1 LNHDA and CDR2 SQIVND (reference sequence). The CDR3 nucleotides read TGTGCCAGTAGTATCTCGGGAATATCCTACGAGCAGTACTTC. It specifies CASSISGISYEQYF.

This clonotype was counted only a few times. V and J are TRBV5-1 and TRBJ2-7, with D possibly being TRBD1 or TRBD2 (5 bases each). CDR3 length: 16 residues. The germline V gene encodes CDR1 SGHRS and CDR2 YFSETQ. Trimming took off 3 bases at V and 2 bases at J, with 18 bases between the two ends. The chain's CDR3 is CASSSKIRDLTYEQYF. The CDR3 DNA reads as TGCGCCAGCAGCTCCAAAATCCGGGACCTTACCTACGAGCAGTACTTC.

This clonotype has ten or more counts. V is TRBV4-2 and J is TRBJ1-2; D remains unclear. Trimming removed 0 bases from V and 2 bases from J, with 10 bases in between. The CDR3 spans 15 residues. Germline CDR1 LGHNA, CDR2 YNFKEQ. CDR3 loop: CASSQDPRVNYGYTF. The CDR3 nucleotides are TGTGCCAGCAGCCAAGATCCCCGGGTGAACTATGGCTACACCTTC.

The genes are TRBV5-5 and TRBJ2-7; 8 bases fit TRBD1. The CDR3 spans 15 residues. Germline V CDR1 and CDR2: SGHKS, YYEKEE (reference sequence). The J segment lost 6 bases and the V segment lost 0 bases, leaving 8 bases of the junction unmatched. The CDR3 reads CASSLGTGMGVEQYF. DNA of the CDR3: TGTGCCAGCAGCTTGGGGACAGGGATGGGAGTCGAGCAGTACTTC.

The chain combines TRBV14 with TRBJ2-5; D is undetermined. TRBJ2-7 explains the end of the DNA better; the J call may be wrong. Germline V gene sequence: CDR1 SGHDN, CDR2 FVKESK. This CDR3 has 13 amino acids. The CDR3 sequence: CASSVYGNSEQYF. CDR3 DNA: TGTGCCAGCAGCGTGTACGGAAACTCCGAGCAGTACTTC.

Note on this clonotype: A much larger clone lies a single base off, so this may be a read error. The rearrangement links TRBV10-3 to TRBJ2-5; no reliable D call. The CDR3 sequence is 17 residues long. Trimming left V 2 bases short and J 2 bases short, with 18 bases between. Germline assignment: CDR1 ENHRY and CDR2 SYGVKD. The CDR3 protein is CAISERFALDRQETQYF. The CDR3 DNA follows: TGTGCCATCAGTGAGCGATTCGCGCTAGATCGGCAAGAGACCCAGTACTTC.

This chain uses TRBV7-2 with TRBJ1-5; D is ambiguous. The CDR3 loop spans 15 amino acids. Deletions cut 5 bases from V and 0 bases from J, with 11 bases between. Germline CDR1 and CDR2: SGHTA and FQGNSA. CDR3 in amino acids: CASSPETYSNQPQHF. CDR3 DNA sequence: TGTGCCAGCAGCCCCGAGACTTATAGCAATCAGCCCCAGCATTTT.

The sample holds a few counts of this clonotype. CDR3 DNA sequence: TGTGCCAGCAGTTCCCTACTCATTAGCGGGGCGGATATTGCCGGGGAGCTGTTTTTT. Its protein product is CASSSLLISGADIAGELFF. This sequence joins TRBV27 and TRBJ2-2, with 8 nucleotides matching TRBD2. In germline, CDR1 is MNHEY, CDR2 SMNVEV (reference sequence). Unmatched junction bases numbered 19, after V lost 4 bases and J lost 6 bases. The CDR3 has 19 residues.

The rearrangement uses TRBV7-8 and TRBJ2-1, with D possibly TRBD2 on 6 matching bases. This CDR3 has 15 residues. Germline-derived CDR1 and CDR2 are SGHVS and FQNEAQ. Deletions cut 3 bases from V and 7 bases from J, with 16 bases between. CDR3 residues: CASSFEWGGRNEQFF. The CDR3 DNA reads TGTGCCAGCAGCTTTGAGTGGGGAGGTCGTAATGAGCAGTTCTTC.

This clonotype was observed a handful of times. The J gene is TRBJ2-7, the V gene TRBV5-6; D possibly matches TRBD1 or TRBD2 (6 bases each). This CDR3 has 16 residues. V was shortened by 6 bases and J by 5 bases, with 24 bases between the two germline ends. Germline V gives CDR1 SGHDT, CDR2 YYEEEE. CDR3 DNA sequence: TGTGCCAGCACACTAGGGGGGTCTGGAGGGGCGCACGAGCAGTACTTC. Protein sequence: CASTLGGSGGAHEQYF.

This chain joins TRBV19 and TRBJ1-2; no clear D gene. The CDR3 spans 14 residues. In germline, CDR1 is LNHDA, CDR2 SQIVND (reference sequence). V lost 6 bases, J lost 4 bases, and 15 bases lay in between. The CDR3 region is CASSPVGVGYGYTF. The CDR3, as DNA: TGTGCCAGTAGCCCAGTCGGGGTAGGCTATGGCTACACCTTC. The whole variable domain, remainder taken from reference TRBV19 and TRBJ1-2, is DGGITQSPKYLFRKEGQNVTLSCEQNLNHDAMYWYRQDPGQGLRLIYYSQIVNDFQKGDIAEGYSVSREKKESFPLTVTSAQKNPTAFYLCASSPVGVGYGYTFGSGTRLTVV.

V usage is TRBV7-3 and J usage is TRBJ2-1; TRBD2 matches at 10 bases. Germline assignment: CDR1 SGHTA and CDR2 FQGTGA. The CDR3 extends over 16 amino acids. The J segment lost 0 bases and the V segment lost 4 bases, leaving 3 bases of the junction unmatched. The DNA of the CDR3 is TGTGCCAGCAGCTACATAGCGGGGGGCTCCTACAATGAGCAGTTCTTC. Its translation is CASSYIAGGSYNEQFF.

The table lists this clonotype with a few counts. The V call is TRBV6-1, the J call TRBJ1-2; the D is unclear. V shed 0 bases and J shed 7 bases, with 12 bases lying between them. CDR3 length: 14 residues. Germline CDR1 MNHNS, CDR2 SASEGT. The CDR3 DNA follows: TGTGCCAGCAGTGAAGCGCTATGGGGAGGTGGCTACACCTTC. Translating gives CASSEALWGGGYTF.

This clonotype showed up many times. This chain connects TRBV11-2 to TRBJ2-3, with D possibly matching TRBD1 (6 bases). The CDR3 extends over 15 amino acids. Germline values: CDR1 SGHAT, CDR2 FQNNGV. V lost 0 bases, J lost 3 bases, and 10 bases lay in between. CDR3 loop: CASSLDLRGTDTQYF. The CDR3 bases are TGTGCCAGCAGCTTAGATTTAAGGGGGACAGATACGCAGTATTTT.